The 21 T cell receptor beta chains below all came from one sample that was sequenced in a study of cytomegalovirus exposure and HLA in healthy donors. Assay used: immunoSEQ multiplex PCR; TCRdb lists only in-frame clones, some missing. The sample holds around 190,000 clones, around 80% seen once. Material: PBMCs. The receptor set was obtained from a woman in her 30s in good health and CMV-seronegative.

This chain uses TRBV11-2 with TRBJ2-7; 8 nucleotides line up with TRBD1. CDR3 length: 14 amino acids. Losses at the gene ends were 5 bases for V and 1 base for J; bases not matched to a gene: 4. CDR1 and CDR2 from the germline V gene are SGHAT and FQNNGV. CDR3 bases: TGTGCCAGCAGCCCCTGGGACAGGTCCTACGAGCAGTACTTC. Translating gives CASSPWDRSYEQYF.

The chain combines TRBV28 with TRBJ1-6; D not resolved. CDR1 is MDHEN and CDR2 is SYDVKM in the germline V gene. Between the trimmed V and J ends, which lost 7 bases and 10 bases, there was a span of 8 bases. The CDR3 spans 11 residues. CDR3 DNA: TGTGCCAGCAATACTAGATCACCCCTCCACTTT. This codes for CASNTRSPLHF. The whole variable domain, remainder taken from reference TRBV28 and TRBJ1-6, is DVKVTQSSRYLVKRTGEKVFLECVQDMDHENMFWYRQDPGLGLRLIYFSYDVKMKEKGDIPEGYSVSREKKERFSLILESASTNQTSMYLCASNTRSPLHFGNGTRLTVT.

This chain uses TRBV25-1 with TRBJ2-2; D is perhaps TRBD1 (6 bases). Germline values: CDR1 MGHDK, CDR2 SYGVNS. The ends were cut back, 3 bases at V and 0 bases at J, with 17 bases in the middle. The CDR3 runs to 18 residues. The CDR3 loop reads CASSDPMPDSPNTGELFF. The CDR3 nucleotides read TGTGCCAGCAGTGATCCAATGCCGGACAGCCCGAACACCGGGGAGCTGTTTTTT.

This clone occurred a few times. V and J are TRBV12-5 and TRBJ2-7; 13 bases are shared with TRBD2. The CDR3 is made up of 16 amino acids. V was clipped by 5 bases and J by 3 bases; unmatched bases: 7. CDR1 LGHNT and CDR2 FRNRAP come from the germline V gene. CDR3 sequence reads: CASGLGLAGVLYEQYF. The CDR3 bases are TGTGCTAGTGGTCTCGGACTAGCGGGGGTCCTCTACGAGCAGTACTTC. The full variable domain, rest sourced from reference TRBV12-5 and TRBJ2-7, is DARVTQTPRHKVTEMGQEVTMRCQPILGHNTVFWYRQTMMQGLELLAYFRNRAPLDDSGMPKDRFSAEMPDATLATLKIQPSEPRDSAVYFCASGLGLAGVLYEQYFGPGTRLTVT.

The V call is TRBV29-1, the J call TRBJ2-5, with 9 bases identical to TRBD1. The CDR3 contains 14 residues. Trimming took 7 bases from V and 0 from J; bases not matched to a gene: 6. CDR1 and CDR2 (germline): SQVTM, ANQGSEA. The CDR3 nucleotides read TGCAGCGCCGAGGACAGGGGTGACCAAGAGACCCAGTACTTC. This codes for CSAEDRGDQETQYF.

The rearrangement uses TRBV7-9 and TRBJ1-1; D possibly corresponds to TRBD1 (6 bases). Trimming shortened V by 5 bases and J by 1 base, and 8 bases separated the two germline ends. Germline CDR1 reads SEHNR; CDR2 reads FQNEAQ (reference sequence). The CDR3 spans 13 residues. CDR3 in amino acids: CASSGRGNTEAFF. The CDR3 DNA reads as TGTGCCAGCAGCGGCAGGGGGAACACTGAAGCTTTCTTT.

Only a few counts were recorded for this clone. V and J are TRBV20-1 and TRBJ1-1; D remains ambiguous. CDR1 is DFQATT, CDR2 SNEGSKA, per germline (reference sequence). Trimming stripped 5 bases from V and 11 bases from J, with 15 bases between. CDR3 size: 11 residues. The CDR3 sequence is CSASGGPRAFF. CDR3 in DNA: TGCAGTGCTTCCGGAGGGCCTAGGGCTTTCTTT.

This chain joins TRBV2 and TRBJ1-1; 7 bases are a match to TRBD1. The J segment lost 10 bases and the V segment lost 7 bases, leaving 12 bases of the junction unmatched. Germline CDR1 SNHLY, CDR2 FYNNEI. The CDR3 is 13 amino acids. The CDR3 DNA is TGTGCCAGCATCGCGACAGGGTTTTTTGCAGCTTTCTTT. Translated: CASIATGFFAAFF. The variable domain in full, with the rest retrieved from reference TRBV2 and TRBJ1-1, is EPEVTQTPSHQVTQMGQEVILRCVPISNHLYFYWYRQILGQKVEFLVSFYNNEISEKSEIFDDQFSVERPDGSNFTLKIRSTKLEDSAMYFCASIATGFFAAFFGQGTRLTVV.

This rearrangement joins TRBV29-1 to TRBJ2-1; 8 bases map to TRBD2. V was clipped by 6 bases and J by 7 bases; unmatched bases: 20. Germline V lookup: CDR1 SQVTM, CDR2 ANQGSEA. The CDR3 consists of 17 residues. The CDR3 nucleotides read TGCAGCGTGCTCCTGTCAGGCACGGGAGGGCCTCGGAATGAGCAGTTCTTC. Encoded protein: CSVLLSGTGGPRNEQFF.

The chain combines TRBV27 with TRBJ2-1, with TRBD2 as a possible D gene (7 bases). The CDR3 is 14 amino acids. V was shortened by 5 bases and J by 6 bases, with 14 bases between the two germline ends. The germline V gene has CDR1 MNHEY and CDR2 SMNVEV (reference sequence). CDR3: CASSRRGGRNEQFF. CDR3 in DNA: TGTGCCAGCAGTAGGAGGGGGGGCCGCAATGAGCAGTTCTTC.

This clone showed up just once. The chain combines TRBV29-1 with TRBJ2-7; tentatively, D is TRBD2 (6 bases). Germline loops: CDR1 SQVTM, CDR2 ANQGSEA. CDR3 size: 12 residues. The ends were cut back, 7 bases at V and 5 bases at J, with 15 bases in the middle. The CDR3 sequence: CSGARGSHEQYF. CDR3 in DNA: TGCAGCGGGGCCCGGGGGTCCCACGAGCAGTACTTC.

The chain joins TRBV19 to TRBJ1-2, with D unclear. V lost 2 bases, J lost 1 base, and 8 bases lay in between. CDR1 is LNHDA, CDR2 SQIVND, per germline (reference sequence). CDR3 length: 14 residues. CDR3 residues: CASSIMDFNYGYTF. CDR3 coding DNA: TGTGCCAGTAGTATAATGGACTTTAACTATGGCTACACCTTC.

The rearrangement joins TRBV5-1 to TRBJ2-2; the match to TRBD2 covers 9 bases. Trimming cost V 0 bases and J 4 bases; bases outside gene matches: 4. This CDR3 has 16 residues. Per the germline V gene, CDR1 is SGHRS and CDR2 is YFSETQ. CDR3 amino acids: CASSLVAGASTGELFF. The CDR3 bases are TGCGCCAGCAGCTTGGTAGCGGGAGCTAGCACCGGGGAGCTGTTTTTT.

Note on this clone: The same CDR3 arises from other DNA sequences in this sample as well. The rearrangement links TRBV18 to TRBJ2-2, with TRBD1 matching 9 bases. V gave up 6 bases and J gave up 1 base; unmatched junction bases: 3. CDR1 is KGHSH, CDR2 LQKENI, per germline. The CDR3 contains 15 residues. This CDR3 is CASSPGQGNTGELFF. As DNA, the CDR3 is TGTGCCAGCTCGCCGGGACAGGGGAACACCGGGGAGCTGTTTTTT.

Comment on this clone: The same CDR3 is also encoded by other DNA sequences in this sample. This chain links TRBV2 with TRBJ2-2; TRBD2 is a possible D gene (6 bases). The V gene lost 4 bases and the J gene lost 2 bases, with 11 bases spanning the gap. Germline-derived CDR1 and CDR2 are SNHLY and FYNNEI. The CDR3 is made up of 15 amino acids. DNA for the CDR3: TGTGCCAGCAGTGGCGGGACCCTTAACACCGGGGAGCTGTTTTTT. It encodes CASSGGTLNTGELFF.

J is TRBJ2-7 and V is TRBV21-1; TRBD1 reflects the table's D call only, with no check against the DNA. TRBV21-1 is given as a pseudogene. There are 13 residues in the CDR3. CDR3 sequence: CASSFDRPYEQYF. In nucleotides, the CDR3 is TGTGCCAGCAGCTTCGACAGACCCTACGAGCAGTACTTC.

The chain joins TRBV5-1 to TRBJ1-4; 7 nucleotides line up with TRBD1. V shed 7 bases and J 0 bases; nucleotides not matched to a gene: 12. Germline CDR1 is SGHRS and CDR2 is YFSETQ. The CDR3 runs 17 residues. CDR3 DNA sequence: TGCGCCAGCCGAAGAGGAGGGACAGCTGCAACTAATGAAAAACTGTTTTTT. This sequence encodes CASRRGGTAATNEKLFF.

The J gene is TRBJ2-7, the V gene TRBV19, with 12 bases aligning to TRBD2. In germline, CDR1 is LNHDA, CDR2 SQIVND (reference sequence). Trimming at V came to 6 bases and at J to 3 bases, leaving 9 bases not matched to a gene. The CDR3 loop spans 16 amino acids. CDR3 in DNA: TGTGCCAGTAGCCCCCTCGGACTAGCGGGATTCTACGAGCAGTACTTC. It translates to CASSPLGLAGFYEQYF. Full variable domain (remainder filled in from reference TRBV19 and TRBJ2-7): DGGITQSPKYLFRKEGQNVTLSCEQNLNHDAMYWYRQDPGQGLRLIYYSQIVNDFQKGDIAEGYSVSREKKESFPLTVTSAQKNPTAFYLCASSPLGLAGFYEQYFGPGTRLTVT.

The gene calls are TRBV5-1 and TRBJ2-7, with D tentatively TRBD2 (6 bases). The ends were cut back, 7 bases at V and 2 bases at J, with 13 bases in the middle. This CDR3 has 13 amino acids. Per germline, CDR1 SGHRS and CDR2 YFSETQ. The CDR3 is CASRGREPYEQYF. CDR3 DNA: TGCGCCAGCCGTGGGCGGGAACCCTACGAGCAGTACTTC.

The chain links TRBV2 to TRBJ2-3, with D possibly being TRBD2 (6 bases). The CDR3 loop spans 15 amino acids. Trimming shortened V by 1 base and J by 5 bases, and 13 bases separated the two germline ends. Germline V gives CDR1 SNHLY, CDR2 FYNNEI. The CDR3 sequence: CASSEVGRGGDTQYF. For the CDR3, the DNA is TGTGCCAGCAGTGAAGTTGGGCGGGGTGGAGATACGCAGTATTTT. Looking up the rest from reference TRBV2 and TRBJ2-3 gives the full variable domain: EPEVTQTPSHQVTQMGQEVILRCVPISNHLYFYWYRQILGQKVEFLVSFYNNEISEKSEIFDDQFSVERPDGSNFTLKIRSTKLEDSAMYFCASSEVGRGGDTQYFGPGTRLTVL.

The V and J genes are TRBV5-1 and TRBJ1-4, with 9 bases that match TRBD1. This CDR3 is built from 15 residues. The ends lost 3 bases at V and 7 bases at J; junction bases unmatched: 7. Looked up from germline, CDR1 is SGHRS and CDR2 is YFSETQ. CDR3 sequence reads: CASSSSGTGTEKLFF. Here the CDR3 DNA reads TGCGCCAGCAGCTCCTCCGGGACAGGGACTGAAAAACTGTTTTTT. The whole variable domain, filled in from reference TRBV5-1 and TRBJ1-4, reads KAGVTQTPRYLIKTRGQQVTLSCSPISGHRSVSWYQQTPGQGLQFLFEYFSETQRNKGNFPGRFSGRQFSNSRSEMNVSTLELGDSALYLCASSSSGTGTEKLFFGSGTQLSVL.